What follows are 24 T cell receptor beta chains derived from one specimen sequenced in a study of OX40 agonist ivuxolimab in advanced cancers. The method was immunoSEQ multiplex PCR; TCRdb's version includes in-frame clones alone and lacks a portion of them. The sample contains 40,000 or so clones, roughly 80% of which appear only once. This specimen consisted of CD4+ or CD8+ T cells sorted from blood, obtained in a trial of the OX40 agonist ivuxolimab. These receptors were collected from an adult with an advanced solid tumor such as melanoma, head and neck, liver or kidney cancer.

This clone was counted only a few times. This chain links TRBV7-2 with TRBJ1-5; D remains unclear. Deletions cut 1 base from V and 4 bases from J, with 8 bases between. CDR1 and CDR2 (germline): SGHTA, FQGNSA. CDR3 length: 14 amino acids. CDR3: CASSLGRGNQPQHF. DNA for the CDR3: TGTGCCAGCAGCTTAGGCAGAGGGAATCAGCCCCAGCATTTT.

V usage is TRBV30 and J usage is TRBJ2-5, with D perhaps TRBD1 (6 bases). CDR1 is GTSNPN, CDR2 SVGIG, per germline (reference sequence). With 2 bases removed from V and 3 bases from J, the gap between germline ends came to 13 bases. The CDR3 runs to 14 residues. CDR3 region: CAWSQDSREETQYF. In DNA form, the CDR3 reads TGTGCCTGGAGTCAGGACAGTAGGGAAGAGACCCAGTACTTC.

CDR3 amino acids: CASGTHNQPQHF. The CDR3 DNA reads TGTGCCAGCGGGACGCATAATCAGCCCCAGCATTTT. The genes are TRBV27 and TRBJ1-5, with D possibly matching TRBD1 (5 bases). The ends were cut back, 8 bases at V and 4 bases at J, with 9 bases in the middle. Germline assignment: CDR1 MNHEY and CDR2 SMNVEV (reference sequence). The CDR3 runs to 12 residues.

This clone was detected only once. V is TRBV4-1 and J is TRBJ2-7, with D unresolved. The CDR3 sequence is 16 residues long. CDR1 is MGHRA and CDR2 is YSYEKL in the germline V gene. Trimming left V 0 bases short and J 0 bases short, with 12 bases between. DNA for the CDR3: TGCGCCAGCAGCCAAGATTCAGCAGCAAGCTCCTACGAGCAGTACTTC. Residues: CASSQDSAASSYEQYF.

The chain recombines TRBV4-1 with TRBJ1-2; D perhaps matches TRBD1 (5 bases). Germline assignment: CDR1 MGHRA and CDR2 YSYEKL. The CDR3 length is 18 residues. V was shortened by 4 bases and J by 2 bases, with 23 bases between the two germline ends. CDR3 in DNA: TGCGCCAGCAGCCGAAGGGGCGCCCAAGGGGAAGGGAACTATGGCTACACCTTC. Its protein product is CASSRRGAQGEGNYGYTF.

The chain joins TRBV30 to TRBJ2-7; 9 bases align to TRBD2. The V gene's germline CDR1 is GTSNPN and CDR2 SVGIG (reference sequence). The CDR3 spans 17 residues. The trim removed 2 bases at V and 2 bases at J, leaving 13 bases unmatched. CDR3 in DNA: TGTGCCTGGAGTCACTCCCCGCGACTAGCGGCAACCTACGAGCAGTACTTC. It translates to CAWSHSPRLAATYEQYF.

The CDR3 protein is CASSYTSEREQYF. The DNA for the CDR3 is TGTGCCAGCAGTTACACCAGCGAGAGGGAGCAGTACTTC. This chain connects TRBV6-6 to TRBJ2-7; unclear D gene. The germline V and J ends were trimmed by 2 bases and 7 bases, with 12 bases remaining between them. Germline loops: CDR1 MNHNY, CDR2 SVGAGI (reference sequence). The CDR3 totals 13 residues.

V gene TRBV5-4 combines with J gene TRBJ2-3; D gene unclear. Trimming pared 0 bases from V and 4 bases from J, leaving 9 bases between. This CDR3 is built from 14 residues. Germline V gene data show CDR1 as SGHNT and CDR2 as YYREEE (reference sequence). CDR3: CASSLAPFADTQYF. The CDR3 DNA reads as TGTGCCAGCAGCTTGGCCCCCTTTGCAGATACGCAGTATTTT.

CDR3 protein: CASSSTRGRLDTQYF. The CDR3 coding sequence is TGTGCCAGCAGCTCAACTCGGGGGCGTCTGGATACGCAGTATTTT. The chain combines TRBV5-4 with TRBJ2-3; D may correspond to TRBD1 or TRBD2 (6 bases each). The germline gives CDR1 SGHNT, CDR2 YYREEE (reference sequence). CDR3 length equals 15 residues. V was shortened by 3 bases and J by 6 bases, with 17 bases between the two germline ends.

This chain links TRBV6-5 with TRBJ2-1; 7 positions match TRBD2. Germline CDR1 MNHEY, CDR2 SVGAGI. Trimming took 6 bases from V and 9 from J; bases not matched to a gene: 8. This CDR3 contains 13 residues. CDR3 sequence reads: CASRTGGPSEQFF. In DNA, the CDR3 is TGTGCCAGCAGGACGGGAGGCCCCAGTGAGCAGTTCTTC.

The chain combines TRBV10-3 with TRBJ2-7; D possibly matches TRBD1 or TRBD2 (5 bases each). V was clipped by 3 bases and J by 6 bases, with 9 bases between them. The germline gives CDR1 ENHRY, CDR2 SYGVKD. The CDR3 contains 12 residues. CDR3 bases: TGTGCCATCAGTGAACCAGGGAGCGAGCAGTACTTC. It yields the protein CAISEPGSEQYF.

The CDR3 is CASSLVSAGGWETQYF. In nucleotides, the CDR3 is TGTGCCAGCAGCTTAGTGTCAGCGGGAGGTTGGGAGACCCAGTACTTC. V gene TRBV11-2 combines with J gene TRBJ2-5; TRBD2 agrees at 9 bases. Germline loops: CDR1 SGHAT, CDR2 FQNNGV. V trimming: 1 base; J trimming: 5 bases; junction bases outside the gene matches: 8. CDR3 length equals 16 residues.

The chain carries TRBV14 and TRBJ1-2, with a tentative D call TRBD1 (5 bases). CDR1 and CDR2 from the germline V gene are SGHDN and FVKESK. The V end lost 4 bases, the J end lost 4 bases, and 16 bases lay between the germline ends. CDR3 size: 15 residues. CDR3 protein: CASSPLGVFGYGYTF. CDR3 in DNA: TGTGCCAGCAGCCCCTTAGGGGTGTTCGGCTATGGCTACACCTTC.

The chain is built from TRBV7-2 and TRBJ2-2; 11 bases line up with TRBD1. The J segment lost 6 bases and the V segment lost 8 bases, leaving 5 bases of the junction unmatched. Looked up from germline, CDR1 is SGHTA and CDR2 is FQGNSA. This CDR3 comprises 14 residues. The CDR3 coding sequence is TGTGCCAGCGGTTGGACAGGGGGCTCCGGGGAGCTGTTTTTT. Its translation: CASGWTGGSGELFF.

V is TRBV5-1 and J is TRBJ2-6; no reliable D call. The CDR3 is 16 residues long. The V end was cut by 3 bases, the J end by 2 bases, with 12 bases between. In germline, CDR1 is SGHRS, CDR2 YFSETQ. DNA of the CDR3: TGCGCCAGCAGCTCCGCCTCAGGACCTGGGGCCAACGTCCTGACTTTC. Protein sequence: CASSSASGPGANVLTF.

This chain joins TRBV15 and TRBJ1-5; no clear D gene. Trimming cost V 1 base and J 1 base, with 8 bases left between them. Germline V CDR1 and CDR2: LNHNV, YYDKDF (reference sequence). The CDR3 covers 15 residues. The CDR3 is CATSRGRGSNQPQHF. The CDR3 DNA follows: TGTGCCACCAGCAGAGGGCGAGGGAGCAATCAGCCCCAGCATTTT. The whole variable domain, filled in from reference TRBV15 and TRBJ1-5, reads DAMVIQNPRYQVTQFGKPVTLSCSQTLNHNVMYWYQQKSSQAPKLLFHYYDKDFNNEADTPDNFQSRRPNTSFCFLDIRSPGLGDTAMYLCATSRGRGSNQPQHFGDGTRLSIL.

Here the CDR3 reads CASSLDLADNEQFF. The CDR3 nucleotides read TGTGCCAGCAGCTTAGATCTAGCAGACAATGAGCAGTTCTTC. This chain links TRBV5-5 with TRBJ2-1, with D tentatively TRBD2 (5 bases). V shed 2 bases and J shed 5 bases, with 11 bases lying between them. The V gene's germline CDR1 is SGHKS and CDR2 YYEKEE (reference sequence). This CDR3 is built from 14 residues.

V gene TRBV28 combines with J gene TRBJ1-1; D perhaps matches TRBD1 (5 bases). Germline loops: CDR1 MDHEN, CDR2 SYDVKM. Trimming took off 6 bases at V and 6 bases at J, with 11 bases between the two ends. This CDR3 comprises 12 residues. CDR3 sequence (DNA): TGTGCCAGCAGGGGGCGCAGGCCTGAAGCTTTCTTT. Encoded protein: CASRGRRPEAFF.

The rearrangement uses TRBV5-5 and TRBJ2-7; 7 nucleotides agree with TRBD1. J lost 3 bases, V lost 4 bases, and 7 bases had no gene match. This CDR3 comprises 14 residues. CDR1 and CDR2 (germline): SGHKS, YYEKEE (reference sequence). The CDR3, as DNA: TGTGCCAGCAGCGCCGGGACAGACCTCTACGAGCAGTACTTC. Translation: CASSAGTDLYEQYF.

The chain couples TRBV7-8 to TRBJ1-5, with D possibly being TRBD1 (5 bases). Germline assignment: CDR1 SGHVS and CDR2 FQNEAQ. The V and J ends lost 3 bases and 6 bases respectively, with 12 bases between them. The CDR3 has 14 amino acids. The chain's CDR3 is CASSLGGQGQPQHF. The CDR3, as DNA: TGTGCCAGCAGCTTGGGAGGGCAGGGTCAGCCCCAGCATTTT.

The chain couples TRBV5-5 to TRBJ2-1; D is unresolved. The CDR3 has 16 residues. Trimming left V 0 bases short and J 0 bases short, with 10 bases between. Germline V lookup: CDR1 SGHKS, CDR2 YYEKEE (reference sequence). The DNA of the CDR3 is TGTGCCAGCAGCTTGGCCCCATGGAGCTCCTACAATGAGCAGTTCTTC. Its translation: CASSLAPWSSYNEQFF.

The gene calls are TRBV7-3 and TRBJ2-5; tentatively, D is TRBD1 or TRBD2 (5 bases each). V was shortened by 2 bases and J by 5 bases, with 15 bases between the two germline ends. In germline, CDR1 is SGHTA, CDR2 FQGTGA. The CDR3 consists of 15 residues. The CDR3 here is CASSLGAGTWETQYF. CDR3 coding DNA: TGTGCCAGCAGCTTAGGGGCCGGGACCTGGGAGACCCAGTACTTC.

V is TRBV4-1 and J is TRBJ2-2; 14 positions match TRBD2. The V and J ends lost 8 bases and 5 bases, in that order; junction bases with no gene match: 7. The V gene's germline CDR1 is MGHRA and CDR2 YSYEKL. The CDR3 contains 16 residues. CDR3 in DNA: TGCGCCAGCCTACCGGGACTAGCGGGAGCGACCGGGGAGCTGTTTTTT. This sequence encodes CASLPGLAGATGELFF.

The gene calls are TRBV5-1 and TRBJ2-5, with D perhaps matching TRBD2 (6 bases). This CDR3 has 15 residues. V dropped 1 base and J dropped 5 bases, with 15 bases sitting between them. Germline V gene data show CDR1 as SGHRS and CDR2 as YFSETQ. Here the CDR3 DNA reads TGCGCCAGCAGCTTGTACACGGGAGTATATGAGACCCAGTACTTC. Translation gives CASSLYTGVYETQYF.